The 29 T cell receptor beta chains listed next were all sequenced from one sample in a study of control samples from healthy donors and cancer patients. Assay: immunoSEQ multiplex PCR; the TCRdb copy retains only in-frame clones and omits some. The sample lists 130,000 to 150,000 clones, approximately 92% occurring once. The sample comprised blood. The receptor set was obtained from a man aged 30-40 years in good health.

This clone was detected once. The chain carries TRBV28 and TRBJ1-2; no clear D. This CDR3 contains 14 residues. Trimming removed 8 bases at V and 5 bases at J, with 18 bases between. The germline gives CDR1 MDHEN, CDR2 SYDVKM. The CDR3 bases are TGTGCCAGCGGGGAAACCGGCCTATCATATGGCTACACCTTC. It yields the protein CASGETGLSYGYTF.

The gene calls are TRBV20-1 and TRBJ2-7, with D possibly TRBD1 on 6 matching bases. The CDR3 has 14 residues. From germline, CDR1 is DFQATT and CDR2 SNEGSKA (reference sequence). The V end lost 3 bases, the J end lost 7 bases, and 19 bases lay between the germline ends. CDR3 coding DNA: TGCAGTGCTAGTCGGGCAGGGGCCCTGGGGGAGCAGTACTTC. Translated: CSASRAGALGEQYF.

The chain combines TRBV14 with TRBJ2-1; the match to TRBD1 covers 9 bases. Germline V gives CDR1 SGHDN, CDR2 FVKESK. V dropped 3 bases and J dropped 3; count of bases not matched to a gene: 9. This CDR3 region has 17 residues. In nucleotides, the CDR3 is TGTGCCAGCAGCCAGGGGACCGGGACAGGGTTCTACAATGAGCAGTTCTTC. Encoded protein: CASSQGTGTGFYNEQFF.

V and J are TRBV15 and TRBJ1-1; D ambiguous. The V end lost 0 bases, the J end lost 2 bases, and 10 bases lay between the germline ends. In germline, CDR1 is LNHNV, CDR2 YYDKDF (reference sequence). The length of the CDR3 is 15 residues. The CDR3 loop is CATSRDKGVNTEAFF. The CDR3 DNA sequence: TGTGCCACCAGCAGAGATAAAGGTGTTAACACTGAAGCTTTCTTT.

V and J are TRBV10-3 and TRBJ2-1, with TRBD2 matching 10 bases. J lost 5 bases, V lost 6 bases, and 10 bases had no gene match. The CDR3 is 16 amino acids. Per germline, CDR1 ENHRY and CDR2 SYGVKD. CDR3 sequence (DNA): TGTGCCATCAGCTCCGGACTAGCGGCTATTGACAATGAGCAGTTCTTC. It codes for CAISSGLAAIDNEQFF.

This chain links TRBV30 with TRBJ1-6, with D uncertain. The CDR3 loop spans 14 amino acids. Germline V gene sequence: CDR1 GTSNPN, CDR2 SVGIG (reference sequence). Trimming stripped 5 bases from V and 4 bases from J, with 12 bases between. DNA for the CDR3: TGTGCCTGGTCAGAACAGCCATATAATTCACCCCTCCACTTT. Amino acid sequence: CAWSEQPYNSPLHF.

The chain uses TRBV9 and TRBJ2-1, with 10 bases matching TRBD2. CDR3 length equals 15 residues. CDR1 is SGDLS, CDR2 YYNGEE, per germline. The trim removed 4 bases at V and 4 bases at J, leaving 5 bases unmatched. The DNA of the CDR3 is TGTGCCAGCAGCTCCGGGACTAGCGCATACAATGAGCAGTTCTTC. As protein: CASSSGTSAYNEQFF.

CDR3 protein: CASSKGLAGGPYEQYF. The CDR3 bases are TGTGCCAGCAGCAAGGGACTAGCGGGAGGTCCCTACGAGCAGTACTTC. The chain recombines TRBV5-4 with TRBJ2-7, with 15 bases fitting TRBD2. The CDR3 is made up of 16 amino acids. Germline assignment: CDR1 SGHNT and CDR2 YYREEE (reference sequence). With V trimmed by 4 bases and J by 2 bases, 4 bases remained unmatched.

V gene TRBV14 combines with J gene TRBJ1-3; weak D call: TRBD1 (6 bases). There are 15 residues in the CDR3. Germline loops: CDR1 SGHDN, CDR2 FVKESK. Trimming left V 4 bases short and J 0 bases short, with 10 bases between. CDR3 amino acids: CASSLGQISGNTIYF. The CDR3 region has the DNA TGTGCCAGCAGCCTGGGACAAATCTCTGGAAACACCATATATTTT.

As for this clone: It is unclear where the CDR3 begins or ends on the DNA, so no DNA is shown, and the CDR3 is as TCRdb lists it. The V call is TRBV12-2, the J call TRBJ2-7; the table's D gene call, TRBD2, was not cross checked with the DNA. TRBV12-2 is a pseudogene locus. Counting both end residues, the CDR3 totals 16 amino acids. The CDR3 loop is CASRLVGSGSIHEQYF.

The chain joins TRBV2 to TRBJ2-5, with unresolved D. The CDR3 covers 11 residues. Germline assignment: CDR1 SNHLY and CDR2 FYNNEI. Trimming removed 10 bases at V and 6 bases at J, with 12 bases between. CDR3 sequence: CATYDSKTQYF. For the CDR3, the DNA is TGTGCCACCTATGACTCCAAGACCCAGTACTTC.

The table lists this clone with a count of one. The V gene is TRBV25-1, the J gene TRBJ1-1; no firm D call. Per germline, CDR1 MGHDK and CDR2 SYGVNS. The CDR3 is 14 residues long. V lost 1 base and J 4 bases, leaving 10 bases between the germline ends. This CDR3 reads CASSELFLGTEAFF. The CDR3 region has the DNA TGTGCCAGCAGTGAATTATTCCTGGGCACTGAAGCTTTCTTT.

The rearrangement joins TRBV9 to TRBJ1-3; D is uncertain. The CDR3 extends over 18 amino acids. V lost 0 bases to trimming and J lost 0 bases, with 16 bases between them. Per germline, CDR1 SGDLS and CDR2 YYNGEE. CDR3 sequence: CASSVGFGTAFSGNTIYF. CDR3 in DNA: TGTGCCAGCAGCGTAGGGTTTGGCACAGCCTTCTCTGGAAACACCATATATTTT. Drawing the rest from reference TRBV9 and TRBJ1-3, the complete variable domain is DSGVTQTPKHLITATGQRVTLRCSPRSGDLSVYWYQQSLDQGLQFLIQYYNGEERAKGNILERFSAQQFPDLHSELNLSSLELGDSALYFCASSVGFGTAFSGNTIYFGEGSWLTVV.

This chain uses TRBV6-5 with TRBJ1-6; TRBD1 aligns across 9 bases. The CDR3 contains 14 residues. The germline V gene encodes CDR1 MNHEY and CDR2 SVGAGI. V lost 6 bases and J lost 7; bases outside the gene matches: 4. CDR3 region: CASRRTGDNSPLHF. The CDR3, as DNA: TGTGCCAGCAGGAGGACAGGGGACAATTCACCCCTCCACTTT.

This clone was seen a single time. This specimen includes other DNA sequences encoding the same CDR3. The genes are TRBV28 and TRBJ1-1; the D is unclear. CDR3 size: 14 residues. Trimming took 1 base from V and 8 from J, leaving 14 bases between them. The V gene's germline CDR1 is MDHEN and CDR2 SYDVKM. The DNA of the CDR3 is TGTGCCAGCAGTTTATTCGGGCAGGTTCGCGAAGCTTTCTTT. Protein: CASSLFGQVREAFF.

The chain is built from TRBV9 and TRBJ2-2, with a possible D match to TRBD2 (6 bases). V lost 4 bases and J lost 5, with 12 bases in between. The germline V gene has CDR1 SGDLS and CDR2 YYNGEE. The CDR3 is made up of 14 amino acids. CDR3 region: CASSRRGDTGELFF. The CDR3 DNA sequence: TGTGCCAGCAGCCGGAGGGGTGATACCGGGGAGCTGTTTTTT.

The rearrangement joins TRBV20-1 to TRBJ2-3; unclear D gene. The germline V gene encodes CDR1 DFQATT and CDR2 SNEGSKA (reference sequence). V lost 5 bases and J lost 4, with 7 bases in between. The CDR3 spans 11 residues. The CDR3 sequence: CSAGVADTQYF. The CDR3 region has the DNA TGCAGTGCTGGGGTCGCAGATACGCAGTATTTT.

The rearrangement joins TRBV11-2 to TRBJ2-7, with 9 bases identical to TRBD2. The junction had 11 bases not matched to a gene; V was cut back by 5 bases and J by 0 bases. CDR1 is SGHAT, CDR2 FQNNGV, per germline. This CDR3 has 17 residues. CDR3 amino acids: CASSIKSGGLGSYEQYF. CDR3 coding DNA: TGTGCCAGCAGCATAAAAAGCGGGGGGTTGGGCTCCTACGAGCAGTACTTC.

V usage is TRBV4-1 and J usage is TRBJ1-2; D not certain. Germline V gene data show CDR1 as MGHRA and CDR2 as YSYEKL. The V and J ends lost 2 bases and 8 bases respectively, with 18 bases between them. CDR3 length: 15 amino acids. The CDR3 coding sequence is TGCGCCAGCAGCCAAAATGAGGGCCTCCTCCAAGGCTACACCTTC. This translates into CASSQNEGLLQGYTF.

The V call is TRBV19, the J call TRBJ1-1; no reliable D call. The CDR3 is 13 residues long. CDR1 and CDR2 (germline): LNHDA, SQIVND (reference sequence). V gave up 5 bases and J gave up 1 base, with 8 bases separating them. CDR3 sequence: CASSLRPNTEAFF. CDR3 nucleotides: TGTGCCAGTAGTCTGCGGCCGAACACTGAAGCTTTCTTT.

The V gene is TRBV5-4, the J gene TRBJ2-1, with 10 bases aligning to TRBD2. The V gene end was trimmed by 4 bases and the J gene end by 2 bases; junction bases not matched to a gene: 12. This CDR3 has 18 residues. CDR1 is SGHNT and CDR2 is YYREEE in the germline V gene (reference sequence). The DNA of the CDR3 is TGTGCCAGCAGCCCGGGCCAGCGTACTAGCGGGGCCTACAATGAGCAGTTCTTC. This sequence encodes CASSPGQRTSGAYNEQFF.

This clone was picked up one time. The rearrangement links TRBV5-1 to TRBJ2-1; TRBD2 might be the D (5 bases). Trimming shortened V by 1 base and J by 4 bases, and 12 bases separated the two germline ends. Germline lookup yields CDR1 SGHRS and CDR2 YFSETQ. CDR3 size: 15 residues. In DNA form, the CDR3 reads TGCGCCAGCAGCTTGAAAGCGGAGCGTTACAATGAGCAGTTCTTC. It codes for CASSLKAERYNEQFF.

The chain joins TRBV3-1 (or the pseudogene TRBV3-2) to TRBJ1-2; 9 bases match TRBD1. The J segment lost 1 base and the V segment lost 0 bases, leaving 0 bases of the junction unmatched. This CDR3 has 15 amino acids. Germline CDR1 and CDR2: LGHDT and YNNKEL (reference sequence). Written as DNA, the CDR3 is TGTGCCAGCAGCCAAGAGGGACAGGGTAACTATGGCTACACCTTC. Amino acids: CASSQEGQGNYGYTF.

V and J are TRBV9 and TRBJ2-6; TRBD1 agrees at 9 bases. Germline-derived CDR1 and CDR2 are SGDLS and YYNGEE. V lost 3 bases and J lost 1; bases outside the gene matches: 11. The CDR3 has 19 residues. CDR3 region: CASSAKGGTGLSGANVLTF. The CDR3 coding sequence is TGTGCCAGCAGCGCCAAGGGTGGGACAGGGCTATCTGGGGCCAACGTCCTGACTTTC.

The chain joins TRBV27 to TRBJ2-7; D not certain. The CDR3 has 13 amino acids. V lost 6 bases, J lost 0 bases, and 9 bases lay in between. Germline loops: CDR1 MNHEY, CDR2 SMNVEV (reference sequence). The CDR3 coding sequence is TGTGCCAGCAGCCTTGGGTACTCCTACGAGCAGTACTTC. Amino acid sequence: CASSLGYSYEQYF.

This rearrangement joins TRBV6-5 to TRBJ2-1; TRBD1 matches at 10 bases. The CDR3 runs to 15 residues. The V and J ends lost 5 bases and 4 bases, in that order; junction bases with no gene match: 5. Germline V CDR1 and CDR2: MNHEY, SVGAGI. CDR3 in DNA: TGTGCCAGCAGTAATAGACAGGGGGCGTACAATGAGCAGTTCTTC. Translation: CASSNRQGAYNEQFF.

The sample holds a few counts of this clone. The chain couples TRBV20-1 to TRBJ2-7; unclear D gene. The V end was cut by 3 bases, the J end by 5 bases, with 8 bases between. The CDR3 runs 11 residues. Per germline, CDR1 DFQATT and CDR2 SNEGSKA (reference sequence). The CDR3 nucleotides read TGCAGTGCTAGTTCAGTGGACGAGCAGTACTTC. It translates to CSASSVDEQYF.

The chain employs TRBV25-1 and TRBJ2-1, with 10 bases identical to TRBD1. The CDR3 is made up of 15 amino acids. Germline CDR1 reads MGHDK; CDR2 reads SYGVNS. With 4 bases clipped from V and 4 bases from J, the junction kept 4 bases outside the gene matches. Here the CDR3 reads CASSAPGQGYNEQFF. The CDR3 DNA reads TGTGCCAGCAGTGCCCCGGGACAGGGGTACAATGAGCAGTTCTTC.

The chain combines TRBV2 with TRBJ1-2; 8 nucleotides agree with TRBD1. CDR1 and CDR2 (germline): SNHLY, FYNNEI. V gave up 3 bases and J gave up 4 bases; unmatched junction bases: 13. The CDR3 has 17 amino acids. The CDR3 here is CASSDLFLGTGSYGYTF. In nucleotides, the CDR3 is TGTGCCAGCAGTGACCTGTTTCTCGGGACAGGCTCCTATGGCTACACCTTC.